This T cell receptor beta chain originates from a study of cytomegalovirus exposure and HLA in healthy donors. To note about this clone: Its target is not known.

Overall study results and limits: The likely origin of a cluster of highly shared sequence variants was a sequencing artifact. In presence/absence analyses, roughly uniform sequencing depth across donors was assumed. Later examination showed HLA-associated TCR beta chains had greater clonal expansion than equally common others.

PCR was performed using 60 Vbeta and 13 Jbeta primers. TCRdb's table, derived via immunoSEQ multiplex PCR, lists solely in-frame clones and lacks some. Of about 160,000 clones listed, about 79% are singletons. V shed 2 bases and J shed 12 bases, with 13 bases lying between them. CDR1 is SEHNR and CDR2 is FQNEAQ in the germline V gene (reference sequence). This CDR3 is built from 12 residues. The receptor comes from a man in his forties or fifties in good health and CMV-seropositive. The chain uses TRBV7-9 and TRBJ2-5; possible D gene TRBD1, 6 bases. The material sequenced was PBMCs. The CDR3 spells CASSLTSGDEYF. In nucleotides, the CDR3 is TGTGCCAGCAGCTTAACCTCAGGGGACGAGTACTTC. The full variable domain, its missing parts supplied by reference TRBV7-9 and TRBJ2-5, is DTGVSQNPRHKITKRGQNVTFRCDPISEHNRLYWYRQTLGQGPEFLTYFQNEAQLEKSRLLSDRFSAERPKGSFSTLEIQRTEQGDSAMYLCASSLTSGDEYFGPGTRLLVL.